This TCR beta chain emerged from a study of blood T cell repertoires in COVID-19. Across the study: Samples taken during acute and convalescent COVID-19 were collected in the United States, Italy and Spain. From T cells, B-cell-depleted T cells, or PBMCs came the material, which was cDNA or gDNA.

Seattle patient enrollment occurred during active infection, with longitudinal follow-up thereafter. CDR1 and CDR2 from the germline V gene are LGHDT and YNNKEL (reference sequence). V shed 0 bases and J shed 3 bases, with 14 bases lying between them. The CDR3 totals 16 residues. The data were produced by immunoSEQ multiplex PCR, yet TCRdb's version contains in-frame clones alone and is incomplete. The table records some 160,000 clones, about 85% of them present only once. The rearrangement links TRBV3-1 (or the pseudogene TRBV3-2) to TRBJ1-2; D perhaps matches TRBD1 (5 bases). The receptor was derived from a woman older than 75 with COVID-19, enrolled during active disease. The sequenced sample was peripheral blood. The CDR3 DNA reads TGTGCCAGCAGCCAAGATTTGAGGCCAGGGTACTATGGCTACACCTTC. Its protein is CASSQDLRPGYYGYTF.